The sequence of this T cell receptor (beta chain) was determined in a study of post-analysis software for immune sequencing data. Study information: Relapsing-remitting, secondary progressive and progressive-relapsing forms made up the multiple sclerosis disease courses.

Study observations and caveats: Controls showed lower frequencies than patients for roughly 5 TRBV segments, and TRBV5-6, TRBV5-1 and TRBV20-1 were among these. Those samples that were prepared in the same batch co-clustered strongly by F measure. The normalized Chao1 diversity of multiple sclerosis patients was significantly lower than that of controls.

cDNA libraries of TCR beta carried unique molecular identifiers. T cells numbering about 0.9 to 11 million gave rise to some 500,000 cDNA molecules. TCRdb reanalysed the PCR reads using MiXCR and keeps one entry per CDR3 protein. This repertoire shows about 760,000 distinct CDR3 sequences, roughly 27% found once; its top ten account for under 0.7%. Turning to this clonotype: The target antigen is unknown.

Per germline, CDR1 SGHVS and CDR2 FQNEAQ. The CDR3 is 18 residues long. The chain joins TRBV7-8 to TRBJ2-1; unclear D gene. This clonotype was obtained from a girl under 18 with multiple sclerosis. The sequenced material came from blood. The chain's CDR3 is CATSLTGRPSSSYNEQFF. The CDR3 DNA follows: TGTGCAACAAGCTTAACCGGACGGCCCTCGAGCTCCTACAATGAGCAGTTCTTC.